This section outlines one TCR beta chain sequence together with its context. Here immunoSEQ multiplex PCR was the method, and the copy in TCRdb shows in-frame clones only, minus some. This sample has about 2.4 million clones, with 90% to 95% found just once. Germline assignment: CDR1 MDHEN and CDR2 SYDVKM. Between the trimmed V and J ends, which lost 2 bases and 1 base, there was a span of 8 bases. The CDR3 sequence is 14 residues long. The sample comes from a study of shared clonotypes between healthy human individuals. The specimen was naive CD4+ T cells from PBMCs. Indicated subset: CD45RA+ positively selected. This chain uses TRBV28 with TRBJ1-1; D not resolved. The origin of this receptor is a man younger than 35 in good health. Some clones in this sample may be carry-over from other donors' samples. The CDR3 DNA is TGTGCCAGCAGTTTAGGAGAACCGAACACTGAAGCTTTCTTT. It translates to CASSLGEPNTEAFF.